The entry below describes one T cell receptor beta chain. Clones were read by immunoSEQ multiplex PCR, and TCRdb kept only the in-frame ones, dropping some. The table shows about 190,000 clones, with about 81% occurring only once. The germline gives CDR1 SGHDN, CDR2 FVKESK. Unmatched junction bases numbered 5, after V lost 4 bases and J lost 0 bases. The CDR3 sequence is 15 residues long. The sample is drawn from a study of blood T cell repertoires in COVID-19. Turning to the study itself: Specimens from acute and convalescent COVID-19 originated in the United States, Italy and Spain. PBMCs, B-cell-depleted T cells, or T cells were the source of the cDNA or gDNA that made up the material.

The sample comprised peripheral blood. The rearrangement links TRBV14 to TRBJ1-2; 7 bases match TRBD1. This clonotype originated in a woman over 75 with COVID-19, enrolled during active disease. The chain's CDR3 is CASSRQGLANYGYTF. The CDR3 DNA reads as TGTGCCAGCAGCCGACAGGGACTTGCTAACTATGGCTACACCTTC.